The present TCR beta chain was sequenced within a study of shared clonotypes between healthy human individuals. Regarding the study as a whole: Non-shared clonotypes showed lower generation probabilities than clonotypes common to all four donors. Investigators collected only blood, and repertoires in tissues likely differ. Read depth was anticipated to influence clonotype sharing among donors.

Replicate PCRs run on sorted subsets employed approximately 0.2 ug DNA, about 27,000 T cell genomes. The repertoire was sequenced with immunoSEQ multiplex PCR; TCRdb's copy has only in-frame clones and lacks some. The data contain approximately 810,000 clones, about 91% of them singletons. Details on this clone: Its antigen remains unidentified.

The naive CD8 subset, CD45RO-negative cells positively selected for CCR7, excluded terminally differentiated effector memory CD45RA+ cells. CDR3 length: 13 residues. Germline CDR1 and CDR2: SGHTA and FQGNSA. V shed 2 bases and J shed 7 bases, with 11 bases lying between them. This clonotype was obtained from a man aged 25 to 40 in good health. The chain couples TRBV7-2 to TRBJ1-2, with D possibly being TRBD1 (5 bases). The material sequenced was naive CD8+ T cells sorted from blood. The CDR3 sequence: CASSLRPGSGYTF. The CDR3 DNA reads as TGTGCCAGCAGCTTACGTCCAGGGTCTGGCTACACCTTC.